Listed here are 9 T cell receptor beta chains from one sample, sequenced in a study of shared clonotypes between healthy human individuals. Using immunoSEQ multiplex PCR, the repertoire was profiled, and TCRdb retains in-frame clones only, with some absent. The table lists about 2.4 million clones, more than 80% of them singletons. Sample: naive CD4+ T cells sorted from blood. The subset here: CD45RA+ positively selected. Receptors originate from a man between 18 and 35 years old in good health.

The chain is built from TRBV28 and TRBJ1-2, with a tentative D call TRBD1 (5 bases). In germline, CDR1 is MDHEN, CDR2 SYDVKM. The germline V and J ends were trimmed by 8 bases and 1 base, with 14 bases remaining between them. The CDR3 length is 14 residues. This CDR3 reads CASLGQDVNYGYTF. The DNA for the CDR3 is TGTGCCAGCTTGGGGCAGGACGTTAACTATGGCTACACCTTC.

The chain has TRBV4-1 and TRBJ2-5, with D perhaps matching TRBD2 (5 bases). V was clipped by 0 bases and J by 5 bases, with 13 bases between them. This CDR3 region has 15 residues. Germline lookup yields CDR1 MGHRA and CDR2 YSYEKL. The CDR3 protein is CASSQEPSRVETQYF. The CDR3 nucleotides read TGCGCCAGCAGCCAAGAGCCTAGCCGGGTTGAGACCCAGTACTTC.

V is TRBV6-1 and J is TRBJ2-7, with a weak D call TRBD2 (5 bases). CDR1 is MNHNS, CDR2 SASEGT, per germline. The CDR3 has 15 amino acids. V was pared by 8 bases and J by 0 bases, with 17 bases between. CDR3 coding DNA: TGTGCCAGCCGATCCCAGAGGGAGAGCTCCTACGAGCAGTACTTC. This codes for CASRSQRESSYEQYF.

Regarding this clone: Other DNA variants within this sample encode the same CDR3. The chain couples TRBV19 to TRBJ1-5; maybe TRBD1 (6 bases). This CDR3 has 16 residues. Trimming stripped 0 bases from V and 4 bases from J, with 13 bases between. Germline V gives CDR1 LNHDA, CDR2 SQIVND (reference sequence). The CDR3 here is CASSIDRGRSNQPQHF. CDR3 coding DNA: TGTGCCAGTAGTATAGATCGGGGGCGGAGTAATCAGCCCCAGCATTTT.

This chain joins TRBV30 and TRBJ1-3; D remains ambiguous. Deletions cut 4 bases from V and 0 bases from J, with 10 bases between. Per the germline V gene, CDR1 is GTSNPN and CDR2 is SVGIG (reference sequence). The CDR3 runs 14 residues. CDR3 bases: TGTGCCTGGATATCTAGACTCTCTGGAAACACCATATATTTT. This encodes CAWISRLSGNTIYF.

The chain carries TRBV5-1 and TRBJ2-5; D perhaps matches TRBD1 (5 bases). Germline V gene data show CDR1 as SGHRS and CDR2 as YFSETQ. This CDR3 has 15 residues. Trimming left V 1 base short and J 4 bases short, with 14 bases between. CDR3 in amino acids: CASSLIPGPGETQYF. The CDR3 DNA reads as TGCGCCAGCAGCTTGATTCCAGGGCCCGGAGAGACCCAGTACTTC.

The chain recombines TRBV11-2 with TRBJ2-5, with TRBD2 matching 9 bases. This CDR3 has 15 amino acids. Germline values: CDR1 SGHAT, CDR2 FQNNGV. The V gene end was trimmed by 6 bases and the J gene end by 1 base; junction bases not matched to a gene: 6. CDR3 sequence (DNA): TGTGCCAGCAGGATTAGCGGGGGACGCCAAGAGACCCAGTACTTC. This gives the protein CASRISGGRQETQYF. Complete variable domain (other parts from reference TRBV11-2 and TRBJ2-5): EAGVAQSPRYKIIEKRQSVAFWCNPISGHATLYWYQQILGQGPKLLIQFQNNGVVDDSQLPKDRFSAERLKGVDSTLKIQPAKLEDSAVYLCASRISGGRQETQYFGPGTRLLVL.

The CDR3, as DNA: TGTGCCAGCAGCGGATACGGGACAGGGAAAGGGGCAGATACGCAGTATTTT. This codes for CASSGYGTGKGADTQYF. This chain links TRBV7-9 with TRBJ2-3, with 9 bases fitting TRBD1. The germline CDR1 and CDR2 sequences are SEHNR and FQNEAQ (reference sequence). The CDR3 extends over 17 amino acids. Losses at the gene ends were 5 bases for V and 4 bases for J; bases not matched to a gene: 13.

V gene TRBV7-2 combines with J gene TRBJ1-2, with D maybe TRBD1 (6 bases). V lost 5 bases to trimming and J lost 6 bases, with 22 bases between them. Germline CDR1 SGHTA, CDR2 FQGNSA. There are 16 residues in the CDR3. CDR3 residues: CASSQRAPGQINGYTF. The CDR3 DNA is TGTGCCAGCAGCCAGCGAGCCCCGGGACAAATAAATGGCTACACCTTC.